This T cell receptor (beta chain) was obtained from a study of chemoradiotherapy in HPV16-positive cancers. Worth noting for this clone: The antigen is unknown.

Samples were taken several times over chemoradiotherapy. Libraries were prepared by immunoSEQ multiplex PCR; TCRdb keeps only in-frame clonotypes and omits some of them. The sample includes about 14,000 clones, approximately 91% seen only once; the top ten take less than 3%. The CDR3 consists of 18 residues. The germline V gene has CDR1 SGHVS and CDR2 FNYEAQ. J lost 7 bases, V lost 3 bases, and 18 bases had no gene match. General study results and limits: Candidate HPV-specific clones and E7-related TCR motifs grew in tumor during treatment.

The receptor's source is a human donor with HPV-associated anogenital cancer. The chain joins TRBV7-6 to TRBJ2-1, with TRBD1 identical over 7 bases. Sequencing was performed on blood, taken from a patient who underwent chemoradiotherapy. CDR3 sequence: CASSFLKSSGTVGNEQFF. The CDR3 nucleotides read TGTGCCAGCAGCTTTCTCAAATCTTCCGGGACAGTCGGGAATGAGCAGTTCTTC.